This TCR beta chain was captured by sequencing in a study of T-cell reconstitution after alpha-beta-depleted transplantation in children. Overall study results and limits: Expanded graft clones numbering several hundred reportedly gave rise to alpha-beta T cells about two months after transplant. One year post-transplant, T-cell counts and diversity were largely derived from T cells produced anew.

As it was prepared, the TCRbeta library received unique molecular identifiers. Via MiXCR, TCRdb re-called the PCR reads, giving one row per CDR3 protein. The sample lists about 210,000 distinct CDR3 sequences, more than 15% occurring once. V dropped 0 bases and J dropped 3 bases, with 12 bases sitting between them. The CDR3 loop spans 15 amino acids. Germline V lookup: CDR1 SGHAT, CDR2 FQNNGV. This clonotype came up a few times. Antigen unknown. The chain has TRBV11-2 and TRBJ2-7, with D maybe TRBD2 (6 bases). The material was PBMCs, mostly from graft donor cells, obtained 360 days after TCRalphabeta/CD19-depleted stem cell transplant. The clonotype comes from a male patient between 2 and 15 years old who had a stem cell transplant for acute lymphoblastic leukemia, so the T cells may come from the graft donor. CDR3 DNA sequence: TGTGCCAGCAGCTTAGAATCGGGAGAGCACTACGAGCAGTACTTC. Its translation: CASSLESGEHYEQYF.